This T cell receptor (beta chain) was documented in a study of blood T cells in healthy people across ages. Through a sample-barcoded 5' primer and a J-beta primer mix, a second PCR was run for roughly 7 to 11 cycles. MiXCR was run by TCRdb on the 5' RACE reads, yielding one entry per CDR3 protein. This sample yields hundreds of thousands of distinct CDR3 sequences, of which 58% are seen a single time; roughly 20% belongs to the top ten. No fewer than 7 million PBMCs went into each sample. Findings and caveats of the study: Both naive CD4+ cell counts and diversity were greater in long-lived donors than in aged donors. In older individuals, TCR beta diversity per million T cells was lower, falling roughly linearly with age.

Trimming took 2 bases from V and 0 from J; bases not matched to a gene: 1. Germline V CDR1 and CDR2: MNHEY, SMNVEV (reference sequence). The CDR3 totals 15 residues. To note about this clonotype: What it recognizes is unknown.

Sequencing input: blood. V and J are TRBV27 and TRBJ2-1; 7 nucleotides agree with TRBD2. The receptor's source is a young man in good health. CDR3 residues: CASSLRLASYNEQFF. The CDR3 bases are TGTGCCAGCAGTTTAAGACTAGCCTCCTACAATGAGCAGTTCTTC.